Sequencing of this TCR beta chain was carried out in a study of blood T cell repertoires in COVID-19. Overall study context: Whether acute or convalescent, the COVID-19 samples came from the United States, Italy and Spain. T cells, B-cell-depleted T cells, or PBMCs supplied cDNA or gDNA.

Per the original data handling: Amplification of reference gene primers provided the estimated nucleated cell counts. Some clones are missing from TCRdb's copy, which holds only in-frame ones; the method was immunoSEQ multiplex PCR. That table is the source of V, J and clone size, and D and trimming were worked out from the DNA. Here the sample spans roughly 59,000 clones, about three quarters being singletons. The sequenced sample consisted of peripheral blood. The origin of this receptor is a man older than 75 with acute or convalescent COVID-19.

The CDR3 region is CASSAMAGGINEQFF. The DNA of the CDR3 is TGTGCCAGCAGCGCGATGGCGGGAGGGATCAATGAGCAGTTCTTC. The V gene is TRBV11-3, the J gene TRBJ2-1; TRBD2 matches at 9 bases. V dropped 5 bases and J dropped 6; count of bases not matched to a gene: 8. Germline lookup yields CDR1 SGHNT and CDR2 YENEEA. The CDR3 totals 15 residues.